The sequence of this T cell receptor (beta chain) was determined in a study of T cell repertoires in cytomegalovirus infection. Regarding the study as a whole: Carriage of CMV together with the relevant HLA was identifiable through cumulative public TCR beta family frequency.

Germline CDR1 SEHNR, CDR2 FQNEAQ (reference sequence). This CDR3 contains 13 residues. Trimming pared 6 bases from V and 5 bases from J, leaving 13 bases between. MiXCR, run by TCRdb on the reads, gives a single entry per CDR3 protein. The sample lists hundreds of thousands of distinct CDR3 sequences; approximately 25% were seen once. This clonotype was detected ten times or more. Its matching antigen is unknown. The sequence was obtained from a human donor in good health (CMV status not recorded). Some clones in this sample may be carry-over from other donors' samples. The genes are TRBV7-9 and TRBJ1-2; possible D gene TRBD1, 5 bases. The sequenced sample consisted of CD8+ T cells from PBMCs. CDR3 sequence reads: CASRAGGTYGYTF. In nucleotides, the CDR3 is TGTGCCAGCAGGGCCGGGGGGACGTATGGCTACACCTTC.